What follows describes a single TCR beta chain. Its specificity is unknown. Healthy donors had no documented immune events, such as infections, while sampled. This table comes from immunoSEQ multiplex PCR, and its TCRdb copy is limited to in-frame clones, with some not included. In the table there are under 70,000 clones, approximately 89% of which are singletons. This sample was included in a study of identifying expanded T cells in peripheral blood. Findings of the study overall: Variance in clone template counts between roughly two-week samples significantly increased with total template count across all healthy donors. About 1.2 clones differed between technical replicates, versus approximately 17 and 20 over time.

The sequencing input was blood. The sequence was obtained from a person aged 18 to 70 in good health.

The CDR3, as DNA: TGTGCCAGCAGCTTACGCAGCCAAGAGACCCAGTACTTC. Translation gives CASSLRSQETQYF. The V and J genes are TRBV7-6 and TRBJ2-5; unclear D gene. CDR1 and CDR2 from the germline V gene are SGHVS and FNYEAQ. CDR3 length equals 13 residues. The ends were cut back, 2 bases at V and 1 base at J, with 5 bases in the middle.